The clone carrying this TCR beta chain has just one count. The data are from a study of OX40 agonist ivuxolimab in advanced cancers. Study background: There were three patients with partial responses, one having hepatocellular carcinoma and two cutaneous melanoma.

CDR3 length equals 12 residues. The germline V and J ends were trimmed by 4 bases and 4 bases, with 7 bases remaining between them. Germline V gives CDR1 SGHNT, CDR2 YYREEE (reference sequence). Method: immunoSEQ multiplex PCR; TCRdb's copy keeps in-frame clones and lacks some. Here the sample spans 80,000 or so clones, around four fifths being singletons. Sequencing used CD4+ or CD8+ T cells sorted from blood, obtained in a trial of the OX40 agonist ivuxolimab. The chain recombines TRBV5-4 with TRBJ2-3; a weak D match, TRBD2 (5 bases). This receptor was taken from an adult with an advanced solid tumor such as melanoma, head and neck, liver or kidney cancer. Written as DNA, the CDR3 is TGTGCCAGCAGCAAGGAGGCAGATACGCAGTATTTT. Its protein product is CASSKEADTQYF.